The rows below give T cell receptor beta chains drawn from one sample of a study of Graves' ophthalmopathy and Graves' hyperthyroidism. From the multiplex PCR reads, TCRdb called clonotypes with MiXCR, one entry per CDR3 protein. This table holds 900,000 to 1,200,000 distinct CDR3 sequences, roughly two fifths found once. The sample taken for sequencing was peripheral blood or thyroid tissue (not recorded which). The receptors were gathered from an adult man with Graves' hyperthyroidism. The CDR3 runs from the conserved cysteine through the conserved F or W. The order of the fields is V gene, D gene, J gene, clone size, CDR3 DNA, CDR3 protein. D genes are given only for firm matches. Some rows mark clone size as missing; the rest say once, few, many or name a class of expanded clone.

>TRBV9|NA|TRBJ2-7|many
TGTGCCAGCAGCGCCAGGACCGGCGAGCAGTACTTC
CASSARTGEQYF
>TRBV10-3|NA|TRBJ1-5|NA
TGTGCCATCAGTGGACTAGCGGGGGGCCAAGAGACCCAGCATTTT
CAISGLAGGQETQHF
>TRBV19|NA|TRBJ1-6|NA
TGTGCCAGTAGTATGGGACGGAACCTGAATTCACCCCTCCACTTT
CASSMGRNLNSPLHF
>TRBV7-2|NA|TRBJ2-2|few
TGTGCCAGCAGCCCCCCCCGTCAATCCAACACCGGGGAGCTGTTTTTT
CASSPPRQSNTGELFF
>TRBV7-2|NA|TRBJ2-5|many
TGTGCCACCAGAGGGGTGGGAGAGACCCAGTACTTC
CATRGVGETQYF
>TRBV2|TRBD1|TRBJ1-4|many
TGTGCCAGCAGTCAACAGGGGGCGACGACTAATGAAAAACTGTTTTTT
CASSQQGATTNEKLFF
>TRBV15|NA|TRBJ2-7|many
TGTGCCACCAGGGATCAAGTCTCCCCCTACGAGCAGTACTTC
CATRDQVSPYEQYF
>TRBV7-8|TRBD1|TRBJ1-2|NA
TGTGCCAGCAGCCCGCCCGGGACAGGGGGCTTCTATGGCTACACCTTC
CASSPPGTGGFYGYTF
>TRBV4-3|NA|TRBJ1-2|NA
TGCGCCAGCAGCCAAGTCGGCGGGGCCCCCACTGGCTACACCTTC
CASSQVGGAPTGYTF
>TRBV2|NA|TRBJ1-5|many
TGTGCCAGCAGTGAAGAAGCCGCGAGTGACCAGCCCCAGCATTTT
CASSEEAASDQPQHF
>TRBV25-1|TRBD1|TRBJ1-6|NA
TGTGCCAGCAACCCGACAGGGGGCTCACCCCTCCACTTT
CASNPTGGSPLHF
>TRBV20-1|TRBD1|TRBJ1-5|NA
TGCAGTGCTAGAGTTGGGGACAGGGGCTATAGCAATCAGCCCCAGCATTTT
CSARVGDRGYSNQPQHF
>TRBV5-8|NA|TRBJ1-1|NA
TGTGCCAGCAGAATTGAGTACAGCGCCCGGAGTGAAGCTTTCTTT
CASRIEYSARSEAFF
>TRBV6-5|NA|TRBJ2-6|many
TGTGCCAGCAGTACGGCCCTTGGGGCCAACGTCCTGACTTTC
CASSTALGANVLTF
>TRBV12-3/TRBV12-4|TRBD2|TRBJ2-2|NA
TGTGCCAGCAGACCAACCGGGACTACGAACACCGGGGAGCTGTTTTTT
CASRPTGTTNTGELFF
>TRBV10-3|NA|TRBJ1-5|NA
TGTGCCATCAATGATGCCAGCAATCAGCCCCAGCATTTT
CAINDASNQPQHF
>TRBV12-3/TRBV12-4|NA|TRBJ1-5|many
TGTGCCAGCAGTTTAGCGAGGGCAGGTTTACGCCAGCCCCAGCATTTT
CASSLARAGLRQPQHF
>TRBV5-1|TRBD2|TRBJ2-7|NA
TGCGCCAGCAGCTTGGCCCCTAGCGGGACCTACGAGAAGTACTTC
CASSLAPSGTYEKYF
>TRBV7-9|NA|TRBJ1-6|few
TGTGCCAGTCGTGGAGTCAGGGGCGATTCACCCCTCCACTTT
CASRGVRGDSPLHF
>TRBV5-4|NA|TRBJ1-1|NA
TGTGCCAGCAGCCAGGGCGGGGAGAACACTGAAGCTTTCTTT
CASSQGGENTEAFF
>TRBV4-3|NA|TRBJ1-6|many
TGCGCCAGCAGCCAAGAACAGGGTGGATGGAATTCACCCCTCCACTTT
CASSQEQGGWNSPLHF
>TRBV24-1|NA|TRBJ2-5|NA
TGTGCCACCAGTGCTAGAGCAGGGACTCCCCAAGAGACCCAGTACTTC
CATSARAGTPQETQYF
>TRBV7-9|TRBD1|TRBJ2-7|many
TGTGCCAGCAGCATCCCTTCCGGGACAGGAGGCCACGAGCAGTACTTC
CASSIPSGTGGHEQYF
>TRBV3-1|NA|TRBJ2-7|many
TGTGCCAGCCGCAGCTCGGGGAACGAGCAGTACTTC
CASRSSGNEQYF
>TRBV20-1|TRBD1|TRBJ1-5|NA
TGCAGTGCTAGAGATAACAGGGGGCCTCAGCATTTT
CSARDNRGPQHF
>TRBV9|NA|TRBJ1-2|NA
TGTGCCAGCAGCGTTGATTCGGGGCAGGGAGATGGCTACACCTTC
CASSVDSGQGDGYTF
>TRBV29-1|TRBD1|TRBJ1-1|NA
TGCAGCGTAGGGGGACAGAAGAACACTGAAGCTTTCTTT
CSVGGQKNTEAFF
>TRBV19|TRBD1|TRBJ1-1|once
TGTGCCAGTAGCGGACAGGGGGCGGCTTTCTTT
CASSGQGAAFF
>TRBV19|TRBD1|TRBJ1-2|NA
TGTGCCAGTACCTCACGAACCGGGACAGGGTACACCTTC
CASTSRTGTGYTF
>TRBV5-1|TRBD1|TRBJ2-7|few
TGCGCCAGCAGCCGGACAGGGGGCATGAGCTACGAGCAGTACTTC
CASSRTGGMSYEQYF
>TRBV20-1|TRBD1|TRBJ1-1|NA
TGCAGTGCGGGGACAGGGGAGGGGACTGAAGCTTTCTTT
CSAGTGEGTEAFF
>TRBV20-1|NA|TRBJ2-5|many
TGCAGTGCTAATCGAGGTTCGAAGACCCAGTACTTC
CSANRGSKTQYF
>TRBV5-1|TRBD1|TRBJ1-1|many
TGCGCCAGCAGCTCCCCAGGGGGCGGTGGGAACACTGAAGCTTTCTTT
CASSSPGGGGNTEAFF
>TRBV15|NA|TRBJ1-2|many
TGTGCCACCAGCCTAGGGCCCTACTATGGCTACACCTTC
CATSLGPYYGYTF
>TRBV6-4|TRBD1|TRBJ1-4|NA
TGTGCCAGCAGTGACCCGACAGGGGCTAATGAAAAACTGTTTTTT
CASSDPTGANEKLFF
>TRBV20-1|TRBD1|TRBJ1-5|many
TGCAGTCTTAACAGGGGGCGAGGCAATCAGCCCCAGCATTTT
CSLNRGRGNQPQHF
>TRBV20-1|TRBD1|TRBJ1-4|NA
TGCAGTGCTAGGACAGGGGGTCCAGAAAAACTGTTTTTT
CSARTGGPEKLFF
>TRBV7-2|NA|TRBJ1-1|NA
TGTGCCAGCCGAGGATACAAGGTCGCCGGGAGGGACACTGAAGCTTTCTTT
CASRGYKVAGRDTEAFF
>TRBV2|TRBD2|TRBJ2-5|many
TGTGCCAGCAGTGGTAGCGGGAGTACCGAGACCCAGTACTTC
CASSGSGSTETQYF
>TRBV7-2|NA|TRBJ2-7|NA
TGTGCCAGCAGCCAAGGAAGGGTAACCCCCGGCGAGCAGTACTTC
CASSQGRVTPGEQYF
>TRBV24-1|NA|TRBJ2-3|NA
TGTGCCACCAGTGAGACAGATACGCAGTATTTT
CATSETDTQYF
>TRBV20-1|TRBD1|TRBJ1-2|NA
TGCAGTGCTAGACAGGGGGACCTCTATGGCTACACCTTC
CSARQGDLYGYTF
>TRBV20-1|TRBD1|TRBJ1-5|many
TGCAGTGCTATTACAGGGGGCGCGGGGAATCAGCCCCAGCATTTT
CSAITGGAGNQPQHF
>TRBV7-9|TRBD2|TRBJ2-3|NA
TGTGCCAGCAGCTTAGCAAGTAGCGGGTACACGTATTTT
CASSLASSGYTYF
>TRBV29-1|TRBD2|TRBJ2-5|NA
TGCACCGGACTAGCGGACCAAGAGACCCAGTACTTC
CTGLADQETQYF
>TRBV7-9|NA|TRBJ2-7|NA
TGTGCCAGCAGCCCCCAAAAGGTTCGCTACGAGCAGTACTTC
CASSPQKVRYEQYF
>TRBV15|NA|TRBJ1-1|NA
TGTGCCACCAGCAGAGATCAGGCTCTTGGTGAAGCTTTCTTT
CATSRDQALGEAFF
>TRBV29-1|NA|TRBJ1-4|many
TGCAGCGTGTGGACATGGGAGGGAAAACTGTTTTTT
CSVWTWEGKLFF
>TRBV7-9|NA|TRBJ1-1|NA
TGTGCCAGCAGCTTTCAGGGGTTTGGGAACACTGAAGATTTCTTT
CASSFQGFGNTEDFF
>TRBV11-2|TRBD1|TRBJ2-5|NA
TGTGCCAGCAGCTCGGGACAGTGGGCAGACCAAGAGACCCAGTACTTC
CASSSGQWADQETQYF
>TRBV2|NA|TRBJ1-2|many
TGTGCCAGCAGTGAATACGTCGGGGGCTACACCTTC
CASSEYVGGYTF
>TRBV9|TRBD2|TRBJ2-7|NA
TGTGCCAGCAGGACTTTACTAGCGGGCCCCTACGAGCAGTACTTC
CASRTLLAGPYEQYF
>TRBV25-1|NA|TRBJ1-6|many
TGTGCCAGCAGCCCCCCAGGCTCCTATAATTCACCCCTCCACTTT
CASSPPGSYNSPLHF